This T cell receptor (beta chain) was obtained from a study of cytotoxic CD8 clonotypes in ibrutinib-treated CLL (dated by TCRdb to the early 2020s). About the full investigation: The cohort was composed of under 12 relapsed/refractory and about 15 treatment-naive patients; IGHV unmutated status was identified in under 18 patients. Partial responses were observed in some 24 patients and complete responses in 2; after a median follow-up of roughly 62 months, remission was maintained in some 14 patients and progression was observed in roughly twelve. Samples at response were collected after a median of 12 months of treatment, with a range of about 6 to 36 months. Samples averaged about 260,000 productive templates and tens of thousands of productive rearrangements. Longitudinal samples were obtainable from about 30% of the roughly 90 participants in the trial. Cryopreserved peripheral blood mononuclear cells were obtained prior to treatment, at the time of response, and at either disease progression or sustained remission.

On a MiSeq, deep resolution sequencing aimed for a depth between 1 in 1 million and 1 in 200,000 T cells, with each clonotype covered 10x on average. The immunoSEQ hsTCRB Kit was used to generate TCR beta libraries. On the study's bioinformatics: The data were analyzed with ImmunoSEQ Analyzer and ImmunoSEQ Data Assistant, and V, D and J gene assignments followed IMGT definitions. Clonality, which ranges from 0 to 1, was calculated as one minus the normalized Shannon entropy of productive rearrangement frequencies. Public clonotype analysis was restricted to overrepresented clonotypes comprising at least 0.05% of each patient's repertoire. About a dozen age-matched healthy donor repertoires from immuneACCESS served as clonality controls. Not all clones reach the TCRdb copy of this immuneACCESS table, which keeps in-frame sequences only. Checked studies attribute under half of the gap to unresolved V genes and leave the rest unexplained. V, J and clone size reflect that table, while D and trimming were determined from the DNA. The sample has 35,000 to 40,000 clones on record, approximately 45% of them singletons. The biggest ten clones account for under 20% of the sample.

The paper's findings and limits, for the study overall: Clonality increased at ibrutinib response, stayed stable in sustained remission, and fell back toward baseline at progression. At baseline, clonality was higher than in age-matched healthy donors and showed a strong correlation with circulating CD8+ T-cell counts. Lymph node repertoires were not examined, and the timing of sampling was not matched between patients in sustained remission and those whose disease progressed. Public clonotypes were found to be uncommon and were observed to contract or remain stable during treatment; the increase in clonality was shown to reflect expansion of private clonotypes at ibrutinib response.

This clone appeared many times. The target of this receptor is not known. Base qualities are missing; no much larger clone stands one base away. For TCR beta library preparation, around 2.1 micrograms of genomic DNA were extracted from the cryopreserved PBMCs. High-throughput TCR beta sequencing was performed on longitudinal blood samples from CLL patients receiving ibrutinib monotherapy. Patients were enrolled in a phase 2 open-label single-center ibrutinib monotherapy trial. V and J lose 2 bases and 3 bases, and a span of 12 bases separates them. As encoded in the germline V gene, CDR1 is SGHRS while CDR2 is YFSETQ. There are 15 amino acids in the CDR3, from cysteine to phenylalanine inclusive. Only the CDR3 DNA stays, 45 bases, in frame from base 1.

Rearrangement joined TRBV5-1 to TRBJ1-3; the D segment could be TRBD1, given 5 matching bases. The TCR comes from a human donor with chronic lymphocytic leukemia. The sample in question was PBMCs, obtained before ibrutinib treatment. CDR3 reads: CASSFSGLSGNTIYF. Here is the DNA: TGCGCCAGCAGCTTCTCAGGGTTGAGTGGAAACACCATATATTTT.